This TCR beta chain was sequenced during a study of cytomegalovirus exposure and HLA in healthy donors listed by TCRdb under 2017. Regarding the study in general: An earlier analysis of roughly 630 of the donors reported more than 250 Gb of sequence data and about 100 million unique TCR beta sequences from around 200 million T cells. Every repertoire in the discovery cohort had been generated on one and the same sequencing platform. Rather than using new phenotypic data, the later analysis identified candidate immune exposures from TCR beta sequences and from how often those sequences occurred across donors. In a later genetic analysis, genome-wide SNP genotypes for about 55% of the roughly 670 donors were used, and that subset was treated as a discovery cohort. To predict cytomegalovirus infection status, the study combined high-throughput TCR immunosequencing, statistical association of individual TCRs with disease status, and machine learning. Donor age, sex, ethnicity and CMV serostatus were compiled alongside the repertoire data. Because of strong linkage in the cohort, five DR-DQ haplotypes were treated as single units for association and clustering. About 300 gigabases of sequencing data and approximately 84 million unique TCR sequences were included in an early release covering roughly 700 HLA-typed donors. Besides the first cohort of roughly 660 subjects, a separate validation cohort made up of roughly 130 different subjects was used. A later analysis re-analyzed previously published TCR beta repertoires from 500 to 700 donors and added high-resolution HLA genotyping to study TCR occurrence patterns. An earlier analysis of roughly 600 of the donors used high-throughput TCR beta sequencing to judge whether each TCR beta V gene segment behaved as functional or pseudogenic. Of the roughly 400 genotyped donors, approximately 81% were placed in the genetic ancestry cluster associated with self-reported Caucasian donors. Both class I and class II loci were covered by HLA typing, at four-digit resolution. The study used immunosequencing to profile the T cell repertoires of approximately 690 subjects and linked those repertoires to cytomegalovirus serostatus. Across 300 to 500 genotyped donors of the cohort, an average of about 240,000 unique TCR beta nucleotide sequences per donor were sequenced, and roughly a sixth of those sequences were non-productive. Typing coverage varied by locus: about 620-630 donors for A, B, C, DRB1 and DQB1; approximately 520 for DQA1; 600 to 610 for DPA1; roughly 450 for DPB1. The aim of the study was to test whether cataloging public T cell receptors could identify signatures of past pathogen exposure. Beyond this particular receptor, the publication reports: According to a later analysis, parvovirus B19, influenza, CMV and Epstein-Barr virus appeared linked to several top co-occurrence clusters. In vitro tests confirmed that a few of the cytomegalovirus-associated TCR beta chains recognize cytomegalovirus antigens. CMV serostatus was the only immune exposure information available for the cohort. A further reported finding was that TCR beta sequences accurately predicted the HLA-A and HLA-B alleles for most subjects in the first cohort. Because counts were too low, roughly 18 rarely observed V segments, including chromosome 9 orphons, were left out of the earlier analysis of 500 to 650 of the donors. A group of highly shared sequence variants was considered likely to be a technical artifact of the sequencing pipeline. It was suggested by the authors that the approach could potentially be generalized to other disease states and immunological phenotypes. In a later analysis, more than 15,000 TCR beta sequences were associated with specific HLA alleles at a false discovery rate of 0.05. According to a later genetic analysis, donors in an Asian-associated ancestry cluster had fewer N-insertions in productive TCRs than the approximately 630-donor mean. The study gave a list of about 160 TCR beta chains associated with cytomegalovirus. The classifier was reported to diagnose cytomegalovirus status with high specificity and sensitivity in both the original cohort and the validation cohort. In a later analysis, HLA-associated TCR beta chains were found to be more clonally expanded and to have lower generation probabilities than equally common non-associated chains. Because HLA typing was missing for some donors at each locus, association tests included only the typed subset. Presence/absence analyses assumed roughly uniform sequencing depth across donors, an assumption that may not hold. Linkage disequilibrium might explain the correlated functional status among segregating V segments, but an unknown experimental factor could not be excluded. A later analysis found that most CMV-associated TCR beta chains appeared HLA-restricted, with HLA associations seemingly driven largely by CMV exposure. Assigning TCR associations to individual alleles was difficult when HLA alleles, especially DR and DQ, strongly co-occurred. In a later genetic analysis, a missense DCLRE1C variant was associated with V-gene and J-gene trimming of TCR beta chains, and the association was replicated in an independent cohort. Most TCR sequences were seen in very few donors, while some public TCRs were found in many individuals. In a later analysis, TCR association rates were found to vary across HLA loci, with the most associated TCRs seen for DRB1 alleles and the fewest for HLA-C alleles. An earlier analysis of some 560 of the donors showed that most TCR beta V segments appeared in productive rearrangements either about 87% or about 30% of the time, which broadly matched IMGT annotations. Some IMGT-functional V segments, including TRBV6-2 and TRBV6-3, could not be told apart with the 87-base-pair reads, so those segments were excluded. The cohort was sequenced for TCR beta chains only, and without alpha or paired-chain data the features that could be detected were limited.

Spanning cysteine to phenylalanine, the CDR3 consists of 13 amino acids. Just the 39-base CDR3 DNA is kept, in frame starting at base 1. The V and J ends are trimmed by 4 bases and 1 base, leaving 8 bases between them. For CDR1 and CDR2, the germline V gene (reference sequence) lists LNHDA and SQIVND. The cohort consisted of 650 to 850 healthy bone marrow donors. All cohort members were sampled while nominally healthy, although unrecorded immune exposures were likely present. The donor was CMV seronegative and belonged to the group of several hundred seronegative cohort members. A peripheral blood sample was provided by each donor, and peripheral blood mononuclear cells were used for TCR beta sequencing. The Qiagen DNeasy Blood Extraction Kit was used to extract genomic DNA from the blood cell samples. In the case of this clone: Its antigen target is currently unknown. The sample holds no much larger clone one base away, and base qualities are not on file.

Library preparation employed the immunoSEQ multiplex PCR assay. A mixture of 60 forward primers for TCR Vbeta segments and 13 reverse primers for TCR Jbeta segments was used in the multiplex PCR. The CDR3 region of rearranged TCR beta genes was amplified from genomic DNA with a multiplex PCR assay. Amplified TCR beta libraries were sequenced as 87-base-pair reads on the Illumina HiSeq System. The authors' pipeline ran thus. A later analysis tallied roughly 78 million unique TCR beta chains across the approximately 670 repertoires, and approximately 11 million of those chains were shared by two or more donors. A nearest-neighbor algorithm error-corrected the raw reads and collapsed the reads into unique sequences, merging closely related sequences to remove PCR and sequencing errors. Alignment of CDR3 sequences to IMGT reference sequences was used to assign V, D and J gene segments. Each retained sequence needed at least a six-nucleotide match to both a V gene segment and a J gene segment. A rearrangement was called productive if the CDR3 had no stop codons and remained in frame with V and J, and every other rearrangement was called non-productive. Following IMGT convention, CDR3 was defined as the stretch from the second conserved V-encoded cysteine to the conserved J-encoded phenylalanine. Sequences without an unambiguous match to a single V gene segment were excluded from the earlier analysis of approximately 600 of the donors. An earlier analysis of 587 of the donors called V segments functional above 56.7% productive rearrangements and segregating when the between-donor standard deviation exceeded 5%. To diagnose cytomegalovirus status from the catalog of TCR beta chain sequences, a statistical classification framework was built. In a later analysis, TCR nucleotide sequences were compared against IMGT/GENE-DB human TR gene sequences so that V and J genes could be assigned. A later analysis assigned CDR3 sequences and most-parsimonious VDJ recombination scenarios with the TCRdist pipeline. A later analysis defined each TCR beta chain by its CDR3 amino acid sequence plus V-gene family, and excluded reads lacking a unique V-gene family. A later analysis removed over 500 highly shared, low-generation-probability nucleotide sequences to deal with suspected cross-contamination and a sequencing artifact. In a later analysis, a clonal expansion index for each public chain was calculated from normalized within-repertoire ranks of inferred template counts. In a later analysis, generation probabilities were computed using a VDJ recombination model fitted to out-of-frame rearrangements, and the results were checked against IGoR. A later analysis scored TCR-TCR, TCR-HLA and TCR-CMV co-occurrence with hypergeometric tests, applying a repertoire-size bias correction to TCR pairs. In a later analysis, false discovery rates were estimated by permuting HLA or CMV assignments 20 times. In a later analysis, co-occurring TCRs were grouped using DBSCAN, with TCRdist sequence similarity added in when clustering inside HLA-allele-positive subsets. For co-occurrence clustering, repertoires with fewer than 30,000 or more than 120,000 public chains were excluded, along with roughly five repertoires with anomalous nucleotide sharing. The source is immuneACCESS, and TCRdb retained only in-frame sequences with V and J called. Part of the clones is not carried over; for the studies checked, unresolved V genes explain less than half of this, and the remainder is unexplained. V and J calls and clone size are copied from that table; D and trimming were computed from the DNA. This sample is represented by 90,000 to 110,000 clones; roughly two thirds of them were singletons. Of the sample, approximately 8.4% is held by the ten largest clones.

The chain uses TRBV19 and TRBJ2-7, with TRBD1 tentatively as D gene (6 bases match). The sample taken for sequencing was PBMCs. The receptor's source is a man aged 40-49 years in good health and CMV-seronegative. The encoded CDR3 is CASSRQDSYEQYF. The bases are TGTGCCAGTAGTAGACAGGATTCCTACGAGCAGTACTTC.